The present TCR beta chain was sequenced within a study of blood T cell repertoires in COVID-19. The overall study: Italy, Spain and the United States were the sources of the convalescent and acute COVID-19 samples. T cells, B-cell-depleted T cells, or PBMCs supplied cDNA or gDNA.

The CDR3 runs to 16 residues. Trimming stripped 1 base from V and 1 base from J, with 11 bases between. CDR1 and CDR2 (germline): MGHRA, YSYEKL. How the authors handled the data: Reference gene primers were amplified, and this amplification served to estimate nucleated cell counts. Some clones are missing from TCRdb's copy, which holds only in-frame ones; the method was immunoSEQ multiplex PCR. The D gene and trimming were derived from the DNA, and the V and J assignments and clone size from that table. The repertoire holds tens of thousands of clones, with nearly 90% as singletons. The sequence came from a man aged 50 to 59 with active COVID-19. This sequence joins TRBV4-1 and TRBJ2-1; D possibly corresponds to TRBD1 (7 bases). The sample taken for sequencing was peripheral blood. CDR3 sequence: CASSQASGGSYNEQFF. The DNA of the CDR3 is TGCGCCAGCAGCCAAGCCTCAGGGGGGTCCTACAATGAGCAGTTCTTC.